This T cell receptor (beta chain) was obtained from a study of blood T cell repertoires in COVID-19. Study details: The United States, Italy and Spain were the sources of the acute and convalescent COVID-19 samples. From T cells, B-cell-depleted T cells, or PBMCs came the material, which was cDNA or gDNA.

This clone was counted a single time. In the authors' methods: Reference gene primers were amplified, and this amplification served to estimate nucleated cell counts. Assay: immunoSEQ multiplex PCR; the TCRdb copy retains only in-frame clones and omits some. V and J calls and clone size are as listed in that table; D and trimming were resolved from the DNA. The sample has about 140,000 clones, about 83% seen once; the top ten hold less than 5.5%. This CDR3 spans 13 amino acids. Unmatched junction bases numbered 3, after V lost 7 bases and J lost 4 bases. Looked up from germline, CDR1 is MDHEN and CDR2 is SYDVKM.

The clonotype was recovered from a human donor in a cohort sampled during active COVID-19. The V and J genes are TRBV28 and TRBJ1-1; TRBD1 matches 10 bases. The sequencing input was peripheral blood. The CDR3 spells CASKGDRGTEAFF. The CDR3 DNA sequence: TGTGCCAGCAAAGGGGACAGGGGCACTGAAGCTTTCTTT.